This T cell receptor (beta chain) was sequenced in a study of CD8 T cells in Susac syndrome. Per the germline V gene, CDR1 is SGHNT and CDR2 is YYREEE (reference sequence). The CDR3 is made up of 15 amino acids. The V end lost 1 base, the J end lost 1 base, and 6 bases lay between the germline ends. Random hexamers were used to reverse transcribe an amount of roughly 0.45 to 1 ug RNA. Amplification of TCR beta CDR3 used immunoSEQ multiplex PCR across 54 Vbeta and 13 Jbeta. TCRdb re-called the immunoSEQ multiplex PCR reads with MiXCR, one entry per CDR3 protein. The sample consists of 300,000 to 350,000 distinct CDR3 sequences, just over 90% of them appearing once. Relapsing-remitting disease, either stable or active, was present in the treatment-naive patients who were the multiple sclerosis controls. The CD8+ and CD4+ T cells were negatively isolated, with the TEMRA cells enriched by FACS.

Specimen: CD4+ T cells from PBMCs. The J gene is TRBJ2-6, the V gene TRBV5-4; TRBD1 or TRBD2 may be the D gene (5 bases each). This sequence originates from a human donor with multiple sclerosis. The CDR3, as DNA: TGTGCCAGCAGCTTGTGGGGGTCTGGGGCCAACGTCCTGACTTTC. It yields the protein CASSLWGSGANVLTF. The variable domain in full, with the rest retrieved from reference TRBV5-4 and TRBJ2-6, is ETGVTQSPTHLIKTRGQQVTLRCSSQSGHNTVSWYQQALGQGPQFIFQYYREEENGRGNFPPRFSGLQFPNYSSELNVNALELDDSALYLCASSLWGSGANVLTFGAGSRLTVL.